This T cell receptor beta chain was recorded in a study of vaccination effects on CD4 cells after COVID-19. At the level of the study: Antigen-specific CD4+ T cells were expanded with viral peptide pools in the ViraFEST assay before sequencing.

Clones were read by immunoSEQ multiplex PCR, and TCRdb kept only the in-frame ones, dropping some. Here the sample spans approximately 46,000 clones, approximately 74% being singletons. On this clone: Its target is unknown.

Trimming took off 0 bases at V and 6 bases at J, with 6 bases between the two ends. The CDR3 has 12 amino acids. Per the germline V gene, CDR1 is GTSNPN and CDR2 is SVGIG (reference sequence). Culture proceeded for 10 days, and CD4+ T cells were then isolated. V is TRBV30 and J is TRBJ1-3; D uncertain. The TCR originated in a human donor who had a prior SARS-CoV-2 infection. The source material was CD4+ T cells from PBMCs cultured without peptide, sampled before COVID-19 vaccination. CDR3 in DNA: TGTGCCTGGAGTGTAGTAGCAAACACCATATATTTT. Protein: CAWSVVANTIYF.